This T cell receptor (beta chain) is drawn from a study of shared clonotypes between healthy human individuals (TCRdb year 2020). Study-wide context: A few men and two women, aged 18 to 49 years, made up the cohort. For each donor, three plates each were used for CD4 naive and CD4 memory, two plates were used for CD8 naive, and one plate was used for CD8 memory. To estimate repertoire size and how much clonotypes are shared between individuals, the study performed deep sequencing of blood TCR repertoires from roughly five healthy adults. Libraries were prepared and TCR repertoires were sequenced by different laboratories using diverse techniques, in order to increase sequencing depth and limit assay-specific biases. Per donor, leukapheresis produced somewhere between about 0.94 and 8.9 billion PBMCs. Findings and caveats that apply to the study as a whole: Rarefaction of sorted-subset datasets indicated incomplete sequencing despite the large sequencing depth. Across a few donors, around 5.4% of naive CD4, 3.5% of naive CD8, about 2% of memory CD4, and 0.4% of memory CD8 clonotypes were shared. Pairwise subsampling led to the expectation that sequencing depth would affect the degree of clonotype sharing among donors. The small number of donors limited the genetic and exposure-history diversity represented. Sampling was limited to blood, and TCR repertoires in tissue likely differ from TCR repertoires in blood. Larger estimated clonotype richness was generally found for naive subsets than for memory subsets. Clonotypes shared by all four sorted-subset donors showed higher generation probabilities than non-shared clonotypes.

CD8 naive samples were CD45RO-negative cells positively selected for CCR7, giving a CD45RA+CCR7+ population that excluded TemRA cells. Donors were healthy HIV-negative adults with no recently reported acute infections or vaccinations. Only Caucasian adults living in Nashville, Tennessee, USA were represented among the donors. Blood was obtained by leukapheresis, after which PBMCs were separated by Ficoll-Histopaque density gradient centrifugation and cryopreserved in liquid nitrogen vapor phase. Purity and quantity of every magnetically sorted T cell population were checked by analytical flow cytometry. From each sorted fraction, genomic DNA was isolated and quantified by UV absorbance on a Nanodrop 2000c. Using the deep immunoSEQ assay, TCR CDR3 regions were amplified from genomic DNA by multiplex PCR. Genomic DNA extracted from each cell subset was distributed evenly over all wells of several immunoSEQ 96-well plates, and each plate served as one replicate. For sorted subsets, around 200 ng genomic DNA, equal to 30,000 to 35,000 T cell genomes, was loaded into each replicate PCR. Purified libraries were measured with a Qubit 3.0 fluorometer, size-checked on a Bioanalyzer 2100, and measured again with the KAPA Library Quantification kit. Every immunoSEQ 96-well plate was sequenced on a separate single-read 150-cycle Illumina NextSeq 550 flow cell. The authors processed their data as follows. Because the immunoSEQ output held only junctional sequences and lacked quality scores, the filtering could not match the filtering applied to full-length reads. Sequences were annotated with PyIR, a Python wrapper for IgBLAST v1.9, and V/J genes and CDR3 were assigned using IMGT germline references. Reads were filtered out if the reads had weak V/J assignments (E-value above 1e-6), no CDR3, stop codons, out-of-frame junctions, or ambiguous translated residues. V3J clonotypes were defined as sequences sharing the same inferred V gene, J gene, and CDR3 amino acid sequence. To compute the percentage overlap between repertoires, the number of shared unique clonotypes was divided by the size of the smaller repertoire. RTK rarefaction, the Chao1 estimator, and Recon v2.1 estimates of unobserved clonotypes were used to assess repertoire richness. Generation probabilities for all TCRbeta clonotypes obtained by the gDNA method from several donors were computed using OLGA. Here the immuneACCESS table is served through TCRdb, limited to in-frame sequences with V and J called. Missing clones are a known gap in these copies; in checked studies unresolved V genes cover under half, and the rest lacks a known reason. That table furnishes V, J and clone size, whereas the DNA furnished D and trimming. The sample records around 2,000,000 clones, roughly 95% of which are singletons. The ten largest make up 0.85% to 1.3% of the sample.

V loses 0 bases of germline sequence and J loses 1 base, and the interval between the two ends is 12 bases. CDR1 and CDR2 are drawn from the germline V gene: SQVTM, ANQGSEA. The CDR3 runs 15 amino acids, cysteine and phenylalanine included. Only CDR3 DNA is held: 45 bases, read in frame from base 1. This clone was counted a few times. Its binding antigen is unknown. No base-level quality is on record; no much larger clone is a single base apart. The receptor comes from a man younger than 35 in good health. The sample consisted of naive CD8+ T cells sorted from blood. Sample cell subset or site, as interpreted from the label and publication: CD45RA+CCR7+. Recombination joined TRBV29-1 with TRBJ1-1; no D gene is confidently identified. At the DNA level, the sequence is TGCAGCGTTGAAGATCACGCGTGGGGGAACACTGAAGCTTTCTTT. Translated, this is CSVEDHAWGNTEAFF.